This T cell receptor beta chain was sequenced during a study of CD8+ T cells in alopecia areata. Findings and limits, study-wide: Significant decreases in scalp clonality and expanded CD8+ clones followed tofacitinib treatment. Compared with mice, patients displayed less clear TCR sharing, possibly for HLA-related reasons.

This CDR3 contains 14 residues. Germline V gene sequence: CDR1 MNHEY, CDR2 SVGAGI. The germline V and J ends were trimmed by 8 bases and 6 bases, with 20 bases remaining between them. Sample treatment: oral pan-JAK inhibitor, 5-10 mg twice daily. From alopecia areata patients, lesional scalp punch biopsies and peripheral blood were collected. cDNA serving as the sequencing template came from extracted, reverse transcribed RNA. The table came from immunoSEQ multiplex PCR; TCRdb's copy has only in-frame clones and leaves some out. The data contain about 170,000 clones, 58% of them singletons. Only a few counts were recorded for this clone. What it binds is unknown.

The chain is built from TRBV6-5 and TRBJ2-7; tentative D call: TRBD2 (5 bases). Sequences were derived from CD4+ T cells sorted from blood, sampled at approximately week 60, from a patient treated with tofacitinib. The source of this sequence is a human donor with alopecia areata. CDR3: CASANVERVGEQYF. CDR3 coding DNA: TGTGCCAGCGCCAACGTGGAGAGGGTGGGCGAGCAGTACTTC.